The source of this T cell receptor beta chain is a study of B cell selection in AIRE deficiency. This CDR3 comprises 15 residues. Germline trimming cut 3 bases from V and 1 base from J; bases unmatched to any gene: 4. The germline gives CDR1 MDHEN, CDR2 SYDVKM. Overall study results and limits: Of about 3,900 shared Treg TCRbeta sequences, 25% to 35% were healthy-donor-only and about 9.6% patient-only. CDR3s were shorter in shared Treg sequences, reflecting few non-templated nucleotide insertions. Tconv and Treg cells from AIRE-deficient patients resembled healthy donors in TCRBV usage, CDR3 length and diversity. Around 33% of healthy-shared Treg sequences were found among patient Tconv cells.

Conventional CD4 T cells were sorted as CD4+CD127+ cells. About this clone itself: Its matching antigen is unknown.

The repertoire was sequenced with immunoSEQ multiplex PCR; TCRdb's copy has only in-frame clones and lacks some. The sample shows tens of thousands of clones, 90% to 98% of them seen only once. Sequencing was carried out using CD4+CD127+ conventional T cells sorted from PBMCs. This clonotype was sampled from a human donor in good health. This rearrangement joins TRBV28 to TRBJ2-3; 7 bases match TRBD1. The CDR3 DNA sequence: TGTGCCAGCAGTTTTTGGCAGGGGGGCACAGATACGCAGTATTTT. This encodes CASSFWQGGTDTQYF.